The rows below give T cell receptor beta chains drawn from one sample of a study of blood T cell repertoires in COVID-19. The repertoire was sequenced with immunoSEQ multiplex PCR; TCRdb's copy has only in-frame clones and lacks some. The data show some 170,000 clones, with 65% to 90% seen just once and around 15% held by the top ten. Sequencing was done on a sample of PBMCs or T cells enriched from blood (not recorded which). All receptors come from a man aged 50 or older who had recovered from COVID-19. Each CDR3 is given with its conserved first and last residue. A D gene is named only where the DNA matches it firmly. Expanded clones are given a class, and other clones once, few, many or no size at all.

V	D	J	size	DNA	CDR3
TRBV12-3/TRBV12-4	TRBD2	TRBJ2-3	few	TGTGCCAGCAACCGGGGGGGAACAGATACGCAGTATTTT	CASNRGGTDTQYF
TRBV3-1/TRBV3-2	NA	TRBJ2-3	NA	TGTGCCAGCAGCGGGCAGGGCCTGACAGATACGCAGTATTTT	CASSGQGLTDTQYF
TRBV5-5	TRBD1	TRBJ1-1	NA	TGTGCCAGCAGCACAGGGGGATTTAACACTGAAGCTTTCTTT	CASSTGGFNTEAFF
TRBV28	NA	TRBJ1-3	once	TGTGCCAGCAGTTCCCAGACAGCCCGCTCTGGAAACACCATATATTTT	CASSSQTARSGNTIYF
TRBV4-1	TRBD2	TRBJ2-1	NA	TGCGCCAGCAGCCAGAACCCCACGACTAGCGGGGGGTACAATGAGCAGTTCTTC	CASSQNPTTSGGYNEQFF
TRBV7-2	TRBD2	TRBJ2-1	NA	TGTGCCAGCAGCTTACTGGGACTAGCGGGGGGGCGGTCCTACAATGAGCAGTTCTTC	CASSLLGLAGGRSYNEQFF
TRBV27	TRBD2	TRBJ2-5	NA	TGTGCCAGCAGTTTGCGCGGGAGAGAGACCCAGTACTTC	CASSLRGRETQYF
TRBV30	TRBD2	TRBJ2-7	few	TGTGCCTGGAGTGTTGCGGGGGTCTCCGAGCAGTACTTC	CAWSVAGVSEQYF
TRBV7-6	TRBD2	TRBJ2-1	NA	TGTGCCAGCAGCCCCCATGCGGGGGACTACTCCTACAATGAGCAGTTCTTC	CASSPHAGDYSYNEQFF
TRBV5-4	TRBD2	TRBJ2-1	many	TGTGCCAGCAGCACGGGGCTTAGCGGGGGGGCAGGAGAGCAGTTCTTC	CASSTGLSGGAGEQFF
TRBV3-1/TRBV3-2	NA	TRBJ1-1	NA	TGTGCCAGCAGCGTCATGGGGGGGAACACTGAAGCTTTCTTT	CASSVMGGNTEAFF
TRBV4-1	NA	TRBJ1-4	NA	TGCGCCAGCAGCCAAGCGGGTGGAACTAATGAAAAACTGTTTTTT	CASSQAGGTNEKLFF
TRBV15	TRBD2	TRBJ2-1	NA	TGTGCCACCAGCAGAGTTAGGTTAGCGGGGGGCCCCTCAAGGTTCAATGAGCAGTTCTTC	CATSRVRLAGGPSRFNEQFF
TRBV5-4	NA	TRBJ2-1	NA	TGTGCCAGCAGCTTGCGGCGGGGGCAAAGCTCCTACAATGAGCAGTTCTTC	CASSLRRGQSSYNEQFF
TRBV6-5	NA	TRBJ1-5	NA	TGTGCCAGCAGTTATACAGGGAGGGGCAATCAGCCCCAGCATTTT	CASSYTGRGNQPQHF
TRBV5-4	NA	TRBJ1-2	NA	TGTGCCAGCAGCTTGGATCAGGGACTGGACTATGGCTACACCTTC	CASSLDQGLDYGYTF
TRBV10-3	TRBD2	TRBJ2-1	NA	TGTGCCATCAGCACGGGACTAGCGGGGAATAACAATGAGCAGTTCTTC	CAISTGLAGNNNEQFF
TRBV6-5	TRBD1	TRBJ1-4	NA	TGTGCCAGCAGTCGGACAGGGCCGGGCGAAAAACTGTTTTTT	CASSRTGPGEKLFF
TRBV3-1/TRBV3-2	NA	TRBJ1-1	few	TGTGCCAGCAGCCAAGCTAGGTACACTGAAGCTTTCTTT	CASSQARYTEAFF
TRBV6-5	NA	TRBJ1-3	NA	TGTGCCAGCAGACGTCCAGGGGTCGGAAACACCATATATTTT	CASRRPGVGNTIYF
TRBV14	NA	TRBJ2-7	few	TGTGCCAGCAGCTCTTATAAAACGAAGGGGTCCACCTACGAGCAGTACTTC	CASSSYKTKGSTYEQYF
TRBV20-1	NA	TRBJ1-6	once	TGCAGTGCTAGTGGTGGCAGCGGGGGCTCACCCCTCCACTTT	CSASGGSGGSPLHF
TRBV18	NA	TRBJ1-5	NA	TGTGCCAGCTCACCGCGACAGGTTGGTCAGCCCCAGCATTTT	CASSPRQVGQPQHF
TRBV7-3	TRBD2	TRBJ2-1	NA	TGTGCCAGCAGCTTAAGCGGGGGGGAGTCCTACAATGAGCAGTTCTTC	CASSLSGGESYNEQFF
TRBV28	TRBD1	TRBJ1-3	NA	TGTGCCAGCAGTTTAGGCGGAAGGGGGCGAAACACCATATATTTT	CASSLGGRGRNTIYF
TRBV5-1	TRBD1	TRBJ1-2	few	TGCGCCAGCAGCTTCGGACAGGGCTACTATGGCTACACCTTC	CASSFGQGYYGYTF
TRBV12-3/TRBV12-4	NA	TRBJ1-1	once	TGTGCCAGCAGTTTAGTCGCGAATACTGAAGCTTTCTTT	CASSLVANTEAFF
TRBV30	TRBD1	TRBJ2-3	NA	TGTGCCTGGAGTTCCGGACAGGGGAGAGTGGATACGCAGTATTTT	CAWSSGQGRVDTQYF
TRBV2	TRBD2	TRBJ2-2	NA	TGTGCCAGCAGAGTCACGGGGGGCACCGGGGAGCTGTTTTTT	CASRVTGGTGELFF
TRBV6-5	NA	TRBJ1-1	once	TGTGCCAGCAGTTACGACAGGACGAACACTGAAGCTTTCTTT	CASSYDRTNTEAFF
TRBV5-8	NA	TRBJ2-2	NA	TGTGCCAGCAGCTTGACTCTTCCCGGGGAGCTGTTTTTT	CASSLTLPGELFF
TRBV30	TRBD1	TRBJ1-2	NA	TGTGCCTGGAGTGTAGCCGGACAGGACCCTTCTGGAGGCTACACCTTC	CAWSVAGQDPSGGYTF
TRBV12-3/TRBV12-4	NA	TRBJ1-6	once	TGTGCCAGCAGTTATCCCGGTTCACCCCTCCACTTT	CASSYPGSPLHF
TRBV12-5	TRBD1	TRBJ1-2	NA	TGTGCTAGTGGGAGAGCCACAGGGGGCGCACACTATGGCTACACCTTC	CASGRATGGAHYGYTF
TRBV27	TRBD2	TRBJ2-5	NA	TGTGCCAGCAGCCCCGCGGCGGGGGGTCGGTTTACCCAGTACTTC	CASSPAAGGRFTQYF
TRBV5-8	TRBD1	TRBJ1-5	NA	TGTGCCAGCAGCCCGGGACAGAACAATCAGCCCCAGCATTTT	CASSPGQNNQPQHF
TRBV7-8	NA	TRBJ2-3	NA	TGTGCCAGCAGCTTAGGCGGCCCAGATACGCAGTATTTT	CASSLGGPDTQYF
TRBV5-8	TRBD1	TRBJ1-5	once	TGTGCCAGCACCAACAGGGGGTTGGGACAGCCCCAGCATTTT	CASTNRGLGQPQHF
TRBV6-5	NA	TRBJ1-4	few	TGTGCCAGCAGGAGTACAGGGCCTAATGAAAAACTGTTTTTT	CASRSTGPNEKLFF
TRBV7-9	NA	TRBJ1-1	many	TGTGCCAGCAGCTTAGCGTCGTCAGGGTTTGAAGCTTTCTTT	CASSLASSGFEAFF
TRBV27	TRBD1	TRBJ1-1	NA	TGTGCCAGCAGTTTATTAACCAGGGGGACCGTGATTGAAGCTTTCTTT	CASSLLTRGTVIEAFF
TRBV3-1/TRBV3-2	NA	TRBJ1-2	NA	TGTGCCAGCAGCCAAGAGAGCAGGAGGGGTGGCTACACCTTC	CASSQESRRGGYTF
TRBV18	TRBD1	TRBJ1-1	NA	TGTGCCAGCTCATCGGCAGGGGGCAATACTGAAGCTTTCTTT	CASSSAGGNTEAFF
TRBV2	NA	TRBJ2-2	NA	TGTGCCAGCAGACAAATAAACCCTGGCACCGGGGAGCTGTTTTTT	CASRQINPGTGELFF
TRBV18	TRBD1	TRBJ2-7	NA	TGTGCCAGCTCAGGTGGACAGGGGGTTGAGGAGCAGTACTTC	CASSGGQGVEEQYF
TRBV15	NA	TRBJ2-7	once	TGTGCCACCAGCAGAGGTAGCTCCTACGAGCAGTACTTC	CATSRGSSYEQYF
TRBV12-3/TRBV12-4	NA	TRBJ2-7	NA	TGTGCCAGCAGTTCGGGGCAGGGGCGTAGGCAGTACTTC	CASSSGQGRRQYF
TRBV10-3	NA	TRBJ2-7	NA	TGTGCCATCAGCGTGTCAGACGAGCAGTACTTC	CAISVSDEQYF
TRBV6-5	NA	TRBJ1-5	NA	TGTGCCAGCAGTTACCGGGGGGAGCCCCAGCATTTT	CASSYRGEPQHF
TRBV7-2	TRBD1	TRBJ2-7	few	TGTGCCAGCAGCTCTTTGGTGGGGGACAGCTACGAGCAGTACTTC	CASSSLVGDSYEQYF